This T cell receptor beta chain came from a study of human T cells and chemical hapten exposure. Per the germline V gene, CDR1 is MDHEN and CDR2 is SYDVKM. V trimming: 5 bases; J trimming: 2 bases; junction bases outside the gene matches: 18. The CDR3 is made up of 19 amino acids. Original data processing: The number of TCRs in each sample had a median of approximately 99,000 and spanned about 20,000 to 700,000. TCRdb reprocessed the RACE reads via MiXCR and lists one record per CDR3 protein. Here the V and J calls rest on TCRdb's processing, not on the authors' analysis. The sample lists some 65,000 distinct CDR3 sequences, 5.5% to 7.5% occurring once. Time point of the sample: healthy volunteer bleed at 6 weeks. Sequencing started from total RNA isolated from unfractionated whole blood.

The rearrangement links TRBV28 to TRBJ2-4; 7 nucleotides align to TRBD1. This TCR came from a female donor in good health. Some clones in this sample may be carry-over from other donors' samples. The specimen sequenced was whole blood. CDR3 region: CASSLPGTARGLSKNIQYF. CDR3 coding DNA: TGTGCCAGCAGTCTCCCCGGGACAGCCAGGGGCCTTTCCAAAAACATTCAGTACTTC.